This T cell receptor beta chain was retrieved from a study of regulatory T cells in long-lasting Graves disease. The table lists this clonotype with many counts. Time point indicated: newly diagnosed GD, antithyroid drugs for less than 3 months. Extracted RNA from PBMCs served as the source of the TCR library. The CDR3 consists of 12 residues. The V end was cut by 1 base, the J end by 6 bases, with 7 bases between. In germline, CDR1 is DFQATT, CDR2 SNEGSKA (reference sequence). Combining iRepertoire HTBI primers with Arm-PCR of CDR3 regions, the authors built TCR beta libraries. A single record per CDR3 protein comes from TCRdb applying MiXCR to the multiplex PCR reads. Among fewer than 650,000 distinct CDR3 sequences listed, about 15% were seen once. The sample was also linked to a second study, of T cells in Graves' hyperthyroidism and ophthalmopathy.

Source: peripheral blood mononuclear cells (PBMCs), taken at new diagnosis, from a patient treated with antithyroid drugs. This TCR was sampled from a man younger than 30 with Graves disease. This chain joins TRBV20-1 and TRBJ2-1; D unclear. The DNA for the CDR3 is TGCAGTGCTAGAGGTTCCCTCAATGAGCAGTTCTTC. Translated: CSARGSLNEQFF.